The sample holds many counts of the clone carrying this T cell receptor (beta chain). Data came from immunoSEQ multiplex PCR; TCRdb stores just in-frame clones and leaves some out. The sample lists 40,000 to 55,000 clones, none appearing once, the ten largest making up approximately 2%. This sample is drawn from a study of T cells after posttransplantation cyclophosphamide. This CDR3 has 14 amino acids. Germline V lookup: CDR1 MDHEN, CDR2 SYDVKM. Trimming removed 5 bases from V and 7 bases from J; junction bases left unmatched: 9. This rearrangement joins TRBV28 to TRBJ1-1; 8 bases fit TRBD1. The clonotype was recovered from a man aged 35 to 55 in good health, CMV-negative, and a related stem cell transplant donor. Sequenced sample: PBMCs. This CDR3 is CASSPETGAREAFF. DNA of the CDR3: TGTGCCAGCAGTCCGGAGACAGGGGCCCGTGAAGCTTTCTTT.